Listed below are T cell receptor beta chains from one sample, sequenced in a study of T cell responses to AZD1222 COVID-19 vaccine. Some clones are missing from TCRdb's copy, which holds only in-frame ones; the method was immunoSEQ multiplex PCR. The sample lists 150,000 or so clones, approximately 94% occurring once. Source: peripheral blood, taken on day 0 of AZD1222 vaccination. These receptors were collected from an adult in good health. Each CDR3 is given with its conserved first and last residue. D genes are given only for firm matches. Clone size appears in some rows only: once, few, many, or a class for an expanded clone.

v_gene	j_gene	abundance	d_gene	CDR3nt	CDR3aa
TRBV6-4	TRBJ1-1	.	.	TGTGCCAGCAGAGAGACGCTGAACACTGAAGCTTTCTTT	CASRETLNTEAFF
TRBV11-2	TRBJ2-7	.	TRBD2	TGTGCCAGCAGCCAACCTGGGGTAGCGGGGACCTTCAGCTCCTACGAGCAGTACTTC	CASSQPGVAGTFSSYEQYF
TRBV6-5	TRBJ1-2	.	.	TGTGCCAGCCGGCCGCCGTTGGGTGCCAACTATGGCTACACCTTC	CASRPPLGANYGYTF
TRBV25-1	TRBJ2-5	.	.	TGTGCCAGCAGAGCCCCCCGGGGCAGAGAACAAGAGACCCAGTACTTC	CASRAPRGREQETQYF
TRBV5-1	TRBJ1-1	few	TRBD1	TGCGCCAGCCGAGATCAGGGGGCGCTTGGCACTGAAGCTTTCTTT	CASRDQGALGTEAFF
TRBV7-8	TRBJ2-3	.	.	TGTGCCAGCAGATTATCCAGGGGCGCAGGGATAGATACGCAGTATTTT	CASRLSRGAGIDTQYF
TRBV12-3/TRBV12-4	TRBJ1-2	.	.	TGTGCCAGCAGTTTAGGGCTCTATGGCTACACCTTC	CASSLGLYGYTF
TRBV7-8	TRBJ1-1	.	.	TGTGCCAGCAGCTTAGTTCTTGGGGCCCCTGGAGGAGCTTTCTTT	CASSLVLGAPGGAFF
TRBV7-9	TRBJ2-3	once	TRBD2	TGTGCCAGCAGCCCTCTCAGCGGGGGATTCACAGATACGCAGTATTTT	CASSPLSGGFTDTQYF
TRBV7-8	TRBJ1-2	.	.	TGTGCCAGCAGCTTAGCAGGGGACTATGGCTACACCTTC	CASSLAGDYGYTF
TRBV5-1	TRBJ1-6	.	.	TGCGCCAGCAGATTGGGCAGCAGCTCCTATAATTCACCCCTCCACTTT	CASRLGSSSYNSPLHF
TRBV27	TRBJ2-1	once	TRBD2	TGTGCCAGCAGTCCGACTAGCGGGAGGGTCCGTGAGCAGTTCTTC	CASSPTSGRVREQFF
TRBV5-6	TRBJ1-2	.	TRBD1	TGTGCCAGCAGCCCCGAACAGGGGGGGTATGGCTACACCTTC	CASSPEQGGYGYTF
TRBV6-6	TRBJ2-1	few	TRBD2	TGTGCCAGCACCCTAGCGGGAGGGGCCCAGTTCTTC	CASTLAGGAQFF
TRBV21-1	TRBJ1-1	.	.	TGTGCCAGCAGCAAAACCCGGGGGATGAACACTGAAGCTTTCTTT	CASSKTRGMNTEAFF
TRBV14	TRBJ1-3	.	TRBD1	TGTGCCAGCAGCCCAACAGGGGCAAACACCATATATTTT	CASSPTGANTIYF
TRBV30	TRBJ1-1	.	TRBD1	TGTGCCTGGAGTGCAGGGGGCAGAGCTTTCTTT	CAWSAGGRAFF
TRBV25-1	TRBJ2-1	.	.	TGTGCCAGCAGTCTCCAGGCCAATGAGCAGTTCTTC	CASSLQANEQFF
TRBV19	TRBJ2-1	.	.	TGTGCCAGTAGTATAAGCAGGAACAATGAGCAGTTCTTC	CASSISRNNEQFF
TRBV5-6	TRBJ1-2	.	.	TGTGCCAGCAGCCTGGACGGTAACTATGGCTACACCTTC	CASSLDGNYGYTF
TRBV5-4	TRBJ1-3	.	.	TGTGCCAGCAGGATGGCGGGGGGAAACACCATATATTTT	CASRMAGGNTIYF
TRBV5-1	TRBJ1-1	once	.	TGCGCCAGCACCGTGGCGGGGTCTAAAGCTTTCTTT	CASTVAGSKAFF
TRBV30	TRBJ1-2	.	.	TGTGCCTGGAGTGTTGGCCCTGGAAATGGCTACACCTTC	CAWSVGPGNGYTF
TRBV5-1	TRBJ1-4	.	TRBD1	TGCGCCAGCAGCTTGACAGGGGCGGATGAAAAACTGTTTTTT	CASSLTGADEKLFF
TRBV19	TRBJ1-1	.	TRBD1	TGTGCCAGTAGTATAGGGACAGGGGTGAATCTCATTGAAGCTTTCTTT	CASSIGTGVNLIEAFF